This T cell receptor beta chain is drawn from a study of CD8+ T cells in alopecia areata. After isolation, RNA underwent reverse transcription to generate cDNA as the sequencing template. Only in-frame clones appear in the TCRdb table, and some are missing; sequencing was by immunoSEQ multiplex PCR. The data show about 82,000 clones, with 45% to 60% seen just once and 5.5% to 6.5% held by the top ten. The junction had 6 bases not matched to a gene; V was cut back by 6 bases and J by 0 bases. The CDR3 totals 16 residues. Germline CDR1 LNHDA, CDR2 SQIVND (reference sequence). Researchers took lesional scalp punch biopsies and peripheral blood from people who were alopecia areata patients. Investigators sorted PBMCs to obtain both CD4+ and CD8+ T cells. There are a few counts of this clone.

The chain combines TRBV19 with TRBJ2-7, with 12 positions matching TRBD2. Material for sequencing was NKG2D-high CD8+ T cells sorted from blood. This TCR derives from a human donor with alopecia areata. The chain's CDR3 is CASSPSGRADSYEQYF. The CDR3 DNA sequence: TGTGCCAGTAGCCCTAGCGGGAGGGCCGACTCCTACGAGCAGTACTTC.